Below, 32 T cell receptor beta chains from the same sample are listed, as sequenced in a study of shared clonotypes between healthy human individuals. Profiled with immunoSEQ multiplex PCR; TCRdb holds only in-frame clones, not every one. The sample holds around 450,000 clones, around 75% seen once. The sequencing input was PBMCs. The receptors here all came from a woman aged 40-49 years in good health. Some clones in this sample may be carry-over from other donors' samples.

This chain links TRBV5-1 with TRBJ2-6; D is unclear. Trimming left V 1 base short and J 0 bases short, with 8 bases between. Germline CDR1 and CDR2: SGHRS and YFSETQ. The CDR3 is 16 residues long. Here the CDR3 DNA reads TGCGCCAGCAGCTTGCGCCCGGCCTCTGGGGCCAACGTCCTGACTTTC. This translates into CASSLRPASGANVLTF.

CDR3 loop: CASSLQLNTEAFF. In DNA, the CDR3 is TGTGCCAGCTCACTACAGTTGAACACTGAAGCTTTCTTT. The chain joins TRBV18 to TRBJ1-1; D remains ambiguous. Germline assignment: CDR1 KGHSH and CDR2 LQKENI. The CDR3 contains 13 residues. V dropped 4 bases and J dropped 0 bases, with 6 bases sitting between them.

This clone has only one observation. The rearrangement joins TRBV2 to TRBJ2-1; D not certain. Germline CDR1 reads SNHLY; CDR2 reads FYNNEI. The CDR3 is 12 residues long. Trimming shortened V by 8 bases and J by 3 bases, and 8 bases separated the two germline ends. The CDR3 reads CASGIGYNEQFF. The DNA for the CDR3 is TGTGCCAGCGGAATAGGCTACAATGAGCAGTTCTTC.

The CDR3 sequence: CACSGTGEQPQHF. In DNA form, the CDR3 reads TGTGCCTGTTCAGGGACAGGGGAACAGCCCCAGCATTTT. This chain links TRBV30 with TRBJ1-5, with 10 bases fitting TRBD1. The germline gives CDR1 GTSNPN, CDR2 SVGIG (reference sequence). CDR3 length: 13 residues. V was pared by 6 bases and J by 7 bases, with 6 bases of the junction left unmatched. Full variable domain (outside the CDR3, taken from reference TRBV30 and TRBJ1-5): SQTIHQWPATLVQPVGSPLSLECTVEGTSNPNLYWYRQAAGRGLQLLFYSVGIGQISSEVPQNLSASRPQDRQFILSSKKLLLSDSGFYLCACSGTGEQPQHFGDGTRLSIL.

This clone showed up just a few times. The chain uses TRBV30 and TRBJ2-1; the match to TRBD2 covers 7 bases. The CDR3 covers 12 residues. Trimming cost V 3 bases and J 16 bases; bases outside gene matches: 12. Germline-derived CDR1 and CDR2 are GTSNPN and SVGIG (reference sequence). CDR3 region: CAWRGEGPRRFF. The CDR3, as DNA: TGTGCCTGGAGAGGGGAGGGGCCCCGCCGATTCTTC.

This clone was seen once. The V call is TRBV11-2, the J call TRBJ2-7, with 7 bases aligning to TRBD1. J gave up 0 bases and V 1 base, and 6 bases lay outside the gene matches. Germline CDR1 reads SGHAT; CDR2 reads FQNNGV. There are 16 residues in the CDR3. The CDR3 DNA reads as TGTGCCAGCAGCTTAGCCGGGACAGACCACTCCTACGAGCAGTACTTC. Residues: CASSLAGTDHSYEQYF.

V usage is TRBV5-4 and J usage is TRBJ2-7; D might be TRBD1 (6 bases). This CDR3 is 13 amino acids long. V lost 3 bases, J lost 5 bases, and 12 bases lay in between. Germline-derived CDR1 and CDR2 are SGHNT and YYREEE (reference sequence). CDR3 DNA: TGTGCCAGCAGCTCCGGACAGTTAGACGAGCAGTACTTC. Translating gives CASSSGQLDEQYF.

The count of this clone is one. A much larger clonotype is one base distant, so this may be a read error. The chain couples TRBV5-1 to TRBJ2-5, with 8 bases that match TRBD1. CDR3 length: 16 residues. Germline values: CDR1 SGHRS, CDR2 YFSETQ. Trimming removed 1 base from V and 1 base from J; junction bases left unmatched: 6. The CDR3 is CASSLRGQASQETQYF. The CDR3 nucleotides read TGCGCCAGCAGCTTGAGGGGACAGGCGTCCCAAGAGACCCAGTACTTC. Full variable domain (outside the CDR3, taken from reference TRBV5-1 and TRBJ2-5): KAGVTQTPRYLIKTRGQQVTLSCSPISGHRSVSWYQQTPGQGLQFLFEYFSETQRNKGNFPGRFSGRQFSNSRSEMNVSTLELGDSALYLCASSLRGQASQETQYFGPGTRLLVL.

The genes are TRBV11-2 and TRBJ2-3; a weak D match, TRBD1 (5 bases). This CDR3 spans 14 amino acids. Germline V CDR1 and CDR2: SGHAT, FQNNGV. The V and J ends lost 6 bases and 1 base respectively, with 11 bases between them. CDR3 region: CASRLDTRTDTQYF. The CDR3 nucleotides are TGTGCCAGCAGGCTGGACACCCGCACAGATACGCAGTATTTT.

The chain joins TRBV7-2 to TRBJ2-3, with D maybe TRBD1 (5 bases). The V gene lost 8 bases and the J gene lost 4 bases, with 22 bases spanning the gap. Germline V gene sequence: CDR1 SGHTA, CDR2 FQGNSA. The CDR3 loop spans 16 amino acids. CDR3: CASGYRSPGSADTQYF. Here the CDR3 DNA reads TGTGCCAGCGGATACAGGTCCCCCGGTTCGGCAGATACGCAGTATTTT.

The chain couples TRBV27 to TRBJ2-7, with 9 bases identical to TRBD1. The CDR3 extends over 14 amino acids. The J segment lost 3 bases and the V segment lost 5 bases, leaving 5 bases of the junction unmatched. Germline V CDR1 and CDR2: MNHEY, SMNVEV (reference sequence). The CDR3 sequence: CASSPGTGFYEQYF. DNA for the CDR3: TGTGCCAGCAGTCCAGGGACAGGGTTCTACGAGCAGTACTTC.

This chain joins TRBV7-6 and TRBJ1-2, with TRBD1 as a possible D gene (5 bases). Between the trimmed V and J ends, which lost 4 bases and 5 bases, there was a span of 14 bases. The CDR3 sequence is 14 residues long. The germline V gene has CDR1 SGHVS and CDR2 FNYEAQ. The CDR3 here is CASSSGTGTYGYTF. As DNA, the CDR3 is TGTGCCAGCAGCTCCGGGACGGGAACATATGGCTACACCTTC.

The chain links TRBV11-2 to TRBJ2-3; D gene ambiguous. CDR3 length equals 11 residues. V shed 4 bases and J shed 5 bases, with 4 bases lying between them. The V gene's germline CDR1 is SGHAT and CDR2 FQNNGV. The CDR3 loop reads CASSSLDTQYF. The CDR3 bases are TGTGCCAGCAGCTCCTTAGATACGCAGTATTTT.

The chain recombines TRBV6-1 with TRBJ1-5; maybe TRBD1 (5 bases). The germline V gene encodes CDR1 MNHNS and CDR2 SASEGT. The CDR3 totals 12 residues. V lost 7 bases and J lost 6, with 10 bases in between. The DNA for the CDR3 is TGTGCCAGCAATCCTGGGGGTCAGCCCCAGCATTTT. It is translated as CASNPGGQPQHF.

The V call is TRBV6-5, the J call TRBJ2-7; 8 nucleotides align to TRBD1. V lost 6 bases, J lost 4 bases, and 5 bases stayed unmatched. The CDR3 is 13 amino acids. Germline CDR1 and CDR2: MNHEY and SVGAGI. The CDR3 loop is CASSRDRIYEQYF. CDR3 DNA: TGTGCCAGCAGCCGGGACAGGATATACGAGCAGTACTTC.

The genes are TRBV4-1 and TRBJ2-7, with TRBD2 matching over 7 bases. Unmatched junction bases numbered 4, after V lost 3 bases and J lost 2 bases. Germline V gives CDR1 MGHRA, CDR2 YSYEKL. The CDR3 is 14 residues long. CDR3 sequence reads: CASSQAGVPYEQYF. The CDR3 DNA sequence: TGCGCCAGCAGCCAGGCGGGAGTGCCCTACGAGCAGTACTTC.

The V and J genes are TRBV4-3 and TRBJ1-5; TRBD1 is a possible D gene (6 bases). Trimming stripped 5 bases from V and 3 bases from J, with 14 bases between. This CDR3 comprises 15 residues. The germline V gene has CDR1 LGHNA and CDR2 YSLEER. The CDR3 DNA reads as TGCGCCAGCAGCTACAACAGGGTCCACAATCAGCCCCAGCATTTT. Its translation is CASSYNRVHNQPQHF.

V is TRBV19 and J is TRBJ2-2; possible D gene TRBD2, 7 bases. Germline V gives CDR1 LNHDA, CDR2 SQIVND (reference sequence). The CDR3 is 15 residues long. V gave up 3 bases and J gave up 3 bases, with 11 bases separating them. The CDR3 nucleotides read TGTGCCAGTAGTATTGCGGGGGCGTACACCGGGGAGCTGTTTTTT. Its protein product is CASSIAGAYTGELFF.

The chain joins TRBV5-6 to TRBJ1-2, with a possible D match to TRBD1 (6 bases). Germline V gene data show CDR1 as SGHDT and CDR2 as YYEEEE. Trimming removed 0 bases from V and 4 bases from J, with 16 bases in between. CDR3 length: 16 residues. The CDR3 region is CASSLAQSGAGYGYTF. The CDR3 DNA reads as TGTGCCAGCAGCTTGGCGCAGTCAGGGGCCGGCTATGGCTACACCTTC.

This clone was seen a single time. The chain carries TRBV5-1 and TRBJ2-7; TRBD1 might be the D (6 bases). V lost 1 base, J lost 6 bases, and 11 bases lay in between. CDR3 length: 13 residues. CDR1 and CDR2 from the germline V gene are SGHRS and YFSETQ. The CDR3: CASSLSTGPEQYF. CDR3 nucleotide sequence: TGCGCCAGCAGCTTGAGTACAGGGCCCGAGCAGTACTTC.

Comments on this clone: This may be a read error: a much more frequent sequence differs by one nucleotide. The chain uses TRBV30 and TRBJ1-1; D not certain. Trimming removed 4 bases from V and 4 bases from J, with 13 bases in between. The V gene's germline CDR1 is GTSNPN and CDR2 SVGIG (reference sequence). The CDR3 is 13 amino acids. The CDR3 bases are TGTGCCTGGATGTTGCGGCGGAGCACTGAAGCTTTCTTT. Amino acids: CAWMLRRSTEAFF. Full variable domain (missing parts from reference TRBV30 and TRBJ1-1): SQTIHQWPATLVQPVGSPLSLECTVEGTSNPNLYWYRQAAGRGLQLLFYSVGIGQISSEVPQNLSASRPQDRQFILSSKKLLLSDSGFYLCAWMLRRSTEAFFGQGTRLTVV.

Here the CDR3 reads CASSRPGLAGVDTQYF. CDR3 nucleotide sequence: TGTGCCAGCAGTCGACCGGGACTAGCGGGAGTGGATACGCAGTATTTT. This chain links TRBV27 with TRBJ2-3, with 14 bases matching TRBD2. Germline V gene data show CDR1 as MNHEY and CDR2 as SMNVEV (reference sequence). This CDR3 comprises 16 residues. The V and J ends lost 5 bases and 6 bases, in that order; junction bases with no gene match: 7.

The CDR3 sequence: CASGLVVGGEGIEQFF. As DNA, the CDR3 is TGTGCTAGTGGTTTGGTAGTCGGGGGAGAGGGGATTGAGCAGTTCTTC. The genes are TRBV12-5 and TRBJ2-1, with D possibly TRBD2 on 6 matching bases. Germline assignment: CDR1 LGHNT and CDR2 FRNRAP. CDR3 length: 16 amino acids. V was cut by 0 bases and J by 9 bases, with 18 bases left in between.

The chain has TRBV5-1 and TRBJ2-3, with TRBD1 identical over 8 bases. There are 16 residues in the CDR3. CDR1 and CDR2 (germline): SGHRS, YFSETQ. The V and J ends lost 0 bases and 4 bases, in that order; junction bases with no gene match: 7. CDR3 nucleotides: TGCGCCAGCAGCTTGGCCCTACAGGGGGGCTCAGATACGCAGTATTTT. This codes for CASSLALQGGSDTQYF. The full variable domain, its missing parts supplied by reference TRBV5-1 and TRBJ2-3, is KAGVTQTPRYLIKTRGQQVTLSCSPISGHRSVSWYQQTPGQGLQFLFEYFSETQRNKGNFPGRFSGRQFSNSRSEMNVSTLELGDSALYLCASSLALQGGSDTQYFGPGTRLTVL.

Comment on this clone: A single base is all that separates this from a far larger clone, so a read error is likely. The chain has TRBV15 and TRBJ1-5; D is unclear. CDR3 length equals 15 residues. Germline V gene data show CDR1 as LNHNV and CDR2 as YYDKDF (reference sequence). CDR3 sequence reads: CATSREAEGGQPQRF. The CDR3 nucleotides read TGTGCCACCAGCAGAGAGGCAGAGGGCGGTCAGCCCCAGCGTTTT.

The chain employs TRBV15 and TRBJ2-1; 10 nucleotides match TRBD2. Germline values: CDR1 LNHNV, CDR2 YYDKDF (reference sequence). J gave up 8 bases and V 0 bases, and 4 bases lay outside the gene matches. The CDR3 covers 15 residues. CDR3 bases: TGTGCCACCAGCAGAGAAGCGGGAGGGCCAGATGAGCAGTTCTTC. Translated: CATSREAGGPDEQFF.

The chain employs TRBV29-1 and TRBJ2-1; tentatively, D is TRBD2 (6 bases). V was trimmed by 1 base and J by 0 bases, leaving 7 bases between them. Germline CDR1 is SQVTM and CDR2 is ANQGSEA. There are 14 residues in the CDR3. Here the CDR3 DNA reads TGCAGCGTTGAAGGGCGGGGCTCCTACAATGAGCAGTTCTTC. Protein sequence: CSVEGRGSYNEQFF.

V gene TRBV5-8 combines with J gene TRBJ2-2; a possible D gene is TRBD1 (6 bases). V shed 6 bases and J shed 6 bases, with 9 bases lying between them. This CDR3 comprises 12 residues. Germline values: CDR1 SGHTS, CDR2 YDEGEE. The CDR3 DNA follows: TGTGCCAGCAACGCAGGGGCCGGGGAGCTGTTTTTT. Residues: CASNAGAGELFF.

This clone was seen more than once but under ten times. The chain joins TRBV7-9 to TRBJ2-1; no clear D gene. The CDR3 is made up of 14 amino acids. Trimming removed 1 base from V and 4 bases from J, with 8 bases in between. Germline V gives CDR1 SEHNR, CDR2 FQNEAQ (reference sequence). The CDR3, as DNA: TGTGCCAGCAGCTTAGATGTGACTTACAATGAGCAGTTCTTC. It codes for CASSLDVTYNEQFF.

This clone was detected a few times. The gene calls are TRBV7-2 and TRBJ1-1; 9 bases are shared with TRBD1. V shed 5 bases and J 1 base; nucleotides not matched to a gene: 5. The CDR3 contains 15 residues. Germline assignment: CDR1 SGHTA and CDR2 FQGNSA. CDR3 protein: CASSPEGQGNTEAFF. The DNA for the CDR3 is TGTGCCAGCAGCCCAGAGGGACAGGGGAACACTGAAGCTTTCTTT.

The chain uses TRBV10-3 and TRBJ2-5, with D perhaps matching TRBD1 (5 bases). The length of the CDR3 is 14 residues. The germline V and J ends were trimmed by 0 bases and 2 bases, with 7 bases remaining between them. Germline V lookup: CDR1 ENHRY, CDR2 SYGVKD. The CDR3 region is CAISESAGQETQYF. The CDR3 DNA sequence: TGTGCCATCAGTGAGTCGGCAGGGCAAGAGACCCAGTACTTC.

The chain is built from TRBV5-8 and TRBJ1-2; D is ambiguous. The CDR3 extends over 13 amino acids. Germline-derived CDR1 and CDR2 are SGHTS and YDEGEE. V was shortened by 4 bases and J by 2 bases, with 9 bases between the two germline ends. CDR3 sequence reads: CASSHGKNYGYTF. The CDR3 bases are TGTGCCAGCAGCCACGGAAAGAACTATGGCTACACCTTC.